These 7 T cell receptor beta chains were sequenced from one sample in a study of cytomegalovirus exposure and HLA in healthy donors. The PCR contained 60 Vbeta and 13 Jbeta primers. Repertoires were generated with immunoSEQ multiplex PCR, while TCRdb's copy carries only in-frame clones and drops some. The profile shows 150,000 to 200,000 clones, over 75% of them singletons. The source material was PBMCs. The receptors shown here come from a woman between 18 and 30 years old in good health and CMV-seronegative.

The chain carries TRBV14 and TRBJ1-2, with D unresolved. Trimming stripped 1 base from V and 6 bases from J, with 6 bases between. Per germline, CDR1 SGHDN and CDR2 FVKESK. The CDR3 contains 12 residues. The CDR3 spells CASSQVANGYTF. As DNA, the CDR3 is TGTGCCAGCAGCCAAGTGGCCAATGGCTACACCTTC.

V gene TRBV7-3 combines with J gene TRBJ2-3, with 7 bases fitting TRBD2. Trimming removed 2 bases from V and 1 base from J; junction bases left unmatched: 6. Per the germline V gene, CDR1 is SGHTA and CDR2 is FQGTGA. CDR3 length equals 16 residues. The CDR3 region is CASSLGASGGTDTQYF. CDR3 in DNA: TGTGCCAGCAGCTTAGGCGCTAGCGGAGGCACAGATACGCAGTATTTT.

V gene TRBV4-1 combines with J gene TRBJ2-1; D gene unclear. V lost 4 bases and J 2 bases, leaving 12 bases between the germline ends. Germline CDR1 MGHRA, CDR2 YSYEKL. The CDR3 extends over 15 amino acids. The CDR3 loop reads CASSLRLVTYNEQFF. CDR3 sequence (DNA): TGCGCCAGCAGCCTCCGGTTGGTTACCTACAATGAGCAGTTCTTC.

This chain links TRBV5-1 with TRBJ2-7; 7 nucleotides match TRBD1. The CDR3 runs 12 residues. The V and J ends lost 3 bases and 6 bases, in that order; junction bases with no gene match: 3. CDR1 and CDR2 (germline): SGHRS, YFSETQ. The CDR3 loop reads CASSSQGTEQYF. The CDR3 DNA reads TGCGCCAGCAGCTCACAGGGGACCGAGCAGTACTTC.

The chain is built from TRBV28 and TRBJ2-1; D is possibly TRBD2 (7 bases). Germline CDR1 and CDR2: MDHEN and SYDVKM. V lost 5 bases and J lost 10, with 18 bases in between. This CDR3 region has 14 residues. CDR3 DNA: TGTGCCAGCAGTCCCCTGTGGGGGGGCGAAGAGCAGTTCTTC. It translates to CASSPLWGGEEQFF. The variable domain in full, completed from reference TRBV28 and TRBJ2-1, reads DVKVTQSSRYLVKRTGEKVFLECVQDMDHENMFWYRQDPGLGLRLIYFSYDVKMKEKGDIPEGYSVSREKKERFSLILESASTNQTSMYLCASSPLWGGEEQFFGPGTRLTVL.

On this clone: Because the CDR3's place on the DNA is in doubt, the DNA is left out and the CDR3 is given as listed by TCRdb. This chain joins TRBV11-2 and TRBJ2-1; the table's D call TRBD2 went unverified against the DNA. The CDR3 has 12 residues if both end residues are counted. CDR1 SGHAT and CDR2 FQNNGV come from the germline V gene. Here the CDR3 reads CASSIVAGGIFF.

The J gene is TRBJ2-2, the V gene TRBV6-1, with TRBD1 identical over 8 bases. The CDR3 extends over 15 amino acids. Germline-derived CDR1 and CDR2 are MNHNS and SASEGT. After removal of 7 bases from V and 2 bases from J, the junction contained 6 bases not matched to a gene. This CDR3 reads CASKRQGINTGELFF. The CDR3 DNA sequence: TGTGCCAGCAAACGACAGGGGATTAACACCGGGGAGCTGTTTTTT.